This T cell receptor beta chain derives from a study of blood T cell repertoires in COVID-19. While infection was still active, Seattle patients were enrolled and then followed longitudinally. Clones were read by immunoSEQ multiplex PCR, and TCRdb kept only the in-frame ones, dropping some. The sample carries more than 200,000 clones, under 90% recorded once. V was clipped by 1 base and J by 5 bases, with 17 bases between them. Per germline, CDR1 SGHTA and CDR2 FQGNSA. The CDR3 totals 16 residues. The rearrangement uses TRBV7-2 and TRBJ1-2; D possibly corresponds to TRBD1 (5 bases). What was sequenced was peripheral blood. This sequence originates from a man aged 45-60 years with COVID-19, enrolled during active disease. Written as DNA, the CDR3 is TGTGCCAGCAGCTTAGAGGCGCAGGGCCTTTGGTATGGCTACACCTTC. This translates into CASSLEAQGLWYGYTF.